The sequence of this T cell receptor (beta chain) was determined in a study of blood T cell repertoires in COVID-19. The wider study: The United States, Italy and Spain were the sources of the acute and convalescent COVID-19 samples.

Profiled with immunoSEQ multiplex PCR; TCRdb holds only in-frame clones, not every one. The table includes about 280,000 clones, about 82% detected once. There are 12 residues in the CDR3. Germline V CDR1 and CDR2: SNHLY, FYNNEI. V lost 6 bases and J lost 7; bases outside the gene matches: 5. The sequenced material came from peripheral blood. The origin of this receptor is a man aged 50 or older with active or convalescent COVID-19. V usage is TRBV2 and J usage is TRBJ2-7; 8 bases fit TRBD1. Here the CDR3 DNA reads TGTGCCAGCAGAGACAGGGGTTGGGAGCAGTACTTC. Residues: CASRDRGWEQYF.